The next 6 T cell receptor beta chains were all read from a single sample in a study of cytomegalovirus exposure and HLA in healthy donors. The PCR used 60 Vbeta and 13 Jbeta primers. Libraries were prepared by immunoSEQ multiplex PCR; TCRdb keeps only in-frame clonotypes and omits some of them. The top ten clones hold 1.5% to 2% of a sample with about 190,000 clones, 85% to 90% of them seen once. What was sequenced was PBMCs. The origin of the receptors is a young woman in good health and CMV-seronegative.

This clone was detected only a few times. J is TRBJ2-3 and V is TRBV7-9; the match to TRBD1 covers 9 bases. This CDR3 has 14 residues. Germline trimming cut 5 bases from V and 6 bases from J; bases unmatched to any gene: 6. Germline V CDR1 and CDR2: SEHNR, FQNEAQ (reference sequence). The CDR3 spells CASSPTGGDDTQYF. CDR3 bases: TGTGCCAGCAGCCCGACAGGGGGGGACGATACGCAGTATTTT.

The chain uses TRBV30 and TRBJ2-7; weak D call: TRBD1 (5 bases). Germline values: CDR1 GTSNPN, CDR2 SVGIG (reference sequence). The CDR3 is made up of 15 amino acids. V gave up 0 bases and J gave up 1 base, with 13 bases separating them. CDR3 protein: CAWSVTPGLSYEQYF. The DNA for the CDR3 is TGTGCCTGGAGTGTAACGCCAGGGCTATCCTACGAGCAGTACTTC. The full variable domain, rest sourced from reference TRBV30 and TRBJ2-7, is SQTIHQWPATLVQPVGSPLSLECTVEGTSNPNLYWYRQAAGRGLQLLFYSVGIGQISSEVPQNLSASRPQDRQFILSSKKLLLSDSGFYLCAWSVTPGLSYEQYFGPGTRLTVT.

This chain joins TRBV27 and TRBJ2-3; the D gene is possibly TRBD1 (5 bases). V was trimmed by 7 bases and J by 4 bases, leaving 18 bases between them. The CDR3 totals 15 residues. Germline loops: CDR1 MNHEY, CDR2 SMNVEV (reference sequence). CDR3 bases: TGTGCCAGCACCCCAGTAGGGGAATTCGCAGATACGCAGTATTTT. Protein sequence: CASTPVGEFADTQYF.

The rearrangement joins TRBV7-9 to TRBJ2-1; perhaps TRBD2 as D (6 bases). Trimming took 5 bases from V and 12 from J, leaving 17 bases between them. Germline V CDR1 and CDR2: SEHNR, FQNEAQ (reference sequence). The CDR3 runs to 13 residues. CDR3 DNA: TGTGCCAGCAGCCTACCAGGGTACGGGGGGCAGTTCTTC. Protein sequence: CASSLPGYGGQFF.

Only one count was recorded for this clone. The chain employs TRBV2 and TRBJ1-2; D unresolved. V lost 3 bases and J lost 4, with 12 bases in between. Germline assignment: CDR1 SNHLY and CDR2 FYNNEI. CDR3 length: 14 amino acids. CDR3 in amino acids: CASSESGGVYGYTF. The CDR3 DNA follows: TGTGCCAGCAGTGAGAGTGGCGGGGTCTATGGCTACACCTTC.

This clone turned up a few times. The chain employs TRBV5-4 and TRBJ2-1; TRBD2 matches 13 bases. V shed 4 bases and J 7 bases; nucleotides not matched to a gene: 8. Germline CDR1 is SGHNT and CDR2 is YYREEE (reference sequence). CDR3 length: 16 residues. CDR3 bases: TGTGCCAGCAGCCGAGACGGACTAGCGGGAGATAATGAGCAGTTCTTC. Translated: CASSRDGLAGDNEQFF.